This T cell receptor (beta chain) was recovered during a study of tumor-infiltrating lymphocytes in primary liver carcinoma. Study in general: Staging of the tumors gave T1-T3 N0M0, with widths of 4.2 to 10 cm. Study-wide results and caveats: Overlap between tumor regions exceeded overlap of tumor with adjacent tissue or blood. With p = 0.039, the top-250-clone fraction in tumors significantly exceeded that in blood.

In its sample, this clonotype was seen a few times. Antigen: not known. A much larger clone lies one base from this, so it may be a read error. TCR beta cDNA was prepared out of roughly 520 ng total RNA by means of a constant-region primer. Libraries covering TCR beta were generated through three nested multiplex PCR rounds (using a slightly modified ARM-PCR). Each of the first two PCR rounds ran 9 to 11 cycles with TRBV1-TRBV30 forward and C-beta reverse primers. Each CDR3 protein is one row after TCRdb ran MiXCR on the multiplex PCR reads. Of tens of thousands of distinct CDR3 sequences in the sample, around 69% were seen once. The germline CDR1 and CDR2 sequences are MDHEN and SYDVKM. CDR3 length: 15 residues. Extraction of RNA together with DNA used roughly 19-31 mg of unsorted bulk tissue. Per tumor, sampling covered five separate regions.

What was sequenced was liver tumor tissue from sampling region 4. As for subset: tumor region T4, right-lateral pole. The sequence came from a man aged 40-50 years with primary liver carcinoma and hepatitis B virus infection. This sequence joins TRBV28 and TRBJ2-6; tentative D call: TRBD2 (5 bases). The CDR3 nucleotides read TGTGCCAGCAAACCGGACTCGTCTGGGACCAACGTCCTGACTTTC. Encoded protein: CASKPDSSGTNVLTF.